The 6 T cell receptor beta chains listed next were all sequenced from one sample in a study of cytomegalovirus exposure and HLA in healthy donors. With 60 Vbeta and 13 Jbeta primers, the PCR was carried out. This table comes from immunoSEQ multiplex PCR, and its TCRdb copy is limited to in-frame clones, with some not included. Of about 94,000 clones in the sample, approximately 69% were seen once. The sample consisted of PBMCs. These receptor sequences come from a man aged 25 to 40 in good health and CMV-seropositive.

The V and J genes are TRBV5-4 and TRBJ2-7, with D possibly TRBD1 on 6 matching bases. V was cut by 3 bases and J by 5 bases, with 15 bases left in between. The CDR3 spans 14 residues. Germline assignment: CDR1 SGHNT and CDR2 YYREEE (reference sequence). DNA for the CDR3: TGTGCCAGCAGCTACACAGGGCCGCCTGACGAGCAGTACTTC. Protein product: CASSYTGPPDEQYF.

The chain couples TRBV9 to TRBJ2-7, with 11 bases matching TRBD2. Germline V gene data show CDR1 as SGDLS and CDR2 as YYNGEE. Trimming removed 2 bases from V and 5 bases from J; junction bases left unmatched: 12. The CDR3 spans 17 residues. The CDR3 DNA reads TGTGCCAGCAGCGTCAGGCCGGGGACTAGCGGACGCAACGAGCAGTACTTC. Protein sequence: CASSVRPGTSGRNEQYF.

This clone was recorded only once. V usage is TRBV28 and J usage is TRBJ2-3; 10 bases agree with TRBD2. This CDR3 is built from 18 residues. Germline values: CDR1 MDHEN, CDR2 SYDVKM. After removal of 1 base from V and 0 bases from J, the junction contained 7 bases not matched to a gene. Written as DNA, the CDR3 is TGTGCCAGCAGTTTATTCTCAAGACTAGCGGGTAGCACAGATACGCAGTATTTT. This encodes CASSLFSRLAGSTDTQYF.

This clone was found a few times. The rearrangement links TRBV28 to TRBJ2-4, with 10 bases matching TRBD1. The V gene's germline CDR1 is MDHEN and CDR2 SYDVKM. The CDR3 covers 15 residues. Losses at the gene ends were 8 bases for V and 7 bases for J; bases not matched to a gene: 11. This CDR3 reads CASGQTRQGANIQYF. The CDR3 nucleotides read TGTGCCAGCGGACAGACTCGACAGGGGGCGAACATTCAGTACTTC.

On this clone: At the DNA level, this CDR3 is encoded by other sequences in the same sample as well. The CDR3 spells CASSSGQGPRSPLHF. The DNA for the CDR3 is TGTGCCAGCAGTTCCGGACAGGGCCCTCGTTCACCCCTCCACTTT. This rearrangement joins TRBV6-5 to TRBJ1-6; 8 bases are shared with TRBD1. This CDR3 comprises 15 residues. Germline CDR1 is MNHEY and CDR2 is SVGAGI. The junction had 8 bases not matched to a gene; V was cut back by 4 bases and J by 9 bases.

The chain employs TRBV9 and TRBJ2-3, with a weak D call TRBD2 (6 bases). CDR1 and CDR2 from the germline V gene are SGDLS and YYNGEE. With 2 bases removed from V and 3 bases from J, the gap between germline ends came to 13 bases. CDR3 length: 15 amino acids. CDR3 bases: TGTGCCAGCAGCGTTACCGGCGGGAAGACAGATACGCAGTATTTT. Encoded protein: CASSVTGGKTDTQYF.